These 14 T cell receptor beta chains were sequenced from one sample in a study of CD8 T cells in ankylosing spondylitis. MiXCR was run by TCRdb on the 5' RACE reads, yielding one entry per CDR3 protein. This table has some 840,000 distinct CDR3 sequences, 12% appearing once. Regarding the study as a whole: Blood from ankylosing spondylitis patients appeared to carry a characteristic roughly eight-variant TCR beta motif.

These TCRs' antigens remain unknown. Sequenced sample: blood, either unsorted or a sorted T cell fraction (not recorded which). These TCRs come from a male donor with ankylosing spondylitis.

V is TRBV15 and J is TRBJ1-5, with no clear D. Trimming took off 1 base at V and 9 bases at J, with 13 bases between the two ends. The CDR3 is 14 amino acids. Germline lookup yields CDR1 LNHNV and CDR2 YYDKDF (reference sequence). The CDR3 DNA is TGTGCCACCAGCAGAGCTGGACCGTCGGCGCCCCAGCATTTT. This translates into CATSRAGPSAPQHF.

The chain is built from TRBV7-2 and TRBJ2-1; 12 bases fit TRBD2. The CDR3 spans 16 residues. Germline loops: CDR1 SGHTA, CDR2 FQGNSA. J gave up 8 bases and V 2 bases, and 7 bases lay outside the gene matches. CDR3 DNA: TGTGCCAGCAGCTTAATTTCTAGCGGGGGGGCCTATGAGCAGTTCTTC. Its protein is CASSLISSGGAYEQFF.

This clonotype was detected only a few times. DNA of the CDR3: TGTGCCAGCTCATCTACGGTAGTGAGCTCCTACAATGAGCAGTTCTTC. This translates into CASSSTVVSSYNEQFF. J is TRBJ2-1 and V is TRBV18, with D unresolved. Trimming took 5 bases from V and 0 from J, leaving 14 bases between them. This CDR3 spans 16 amino acids. Germline CDR1 KGHSH, CDR2 LQKENI.

This chain links TRBV6-5 with TRBJ1-2; D is unclear. Trimming took 0 bases from V and 7 from J, leaving 12 bases between them. Per the germline V gene, CDR1 is MNHEY and CDR2 is SVGAGI. CDR3 length: 14 amino acids. The CDR3 DNA reads as TGTGCCAGCAGTTACTCGGAGAGGGCGGGTGGCTACACCTTC. The encoded protein is CASSYSERAGGYTF.

The sample holds many counts of this clonotype. The chain couples TRBV7-2 to TRBJ2-1, with 8 bases lining up with TRBD1. The CDR3 consists of 15 residues. V gave up 1 base and J gave up 7 bases; unmatched junction bases: 6. From germline, CDR1 is SGHTA and CDR2 FQGNSA. The DNA of the CDR3 is TGTGCCAGCAGCTTAGTGCAGGGGGCGAGGAATGAGCAGTTCTTC. This codes for CASSLVQGARNEQFF.

This clonotype was seen at least ten times. This chain uses TRBV27 with TRBJ2-6, with D maybe TRBD1 (5 bases). Germline CDR1 MNHEY, CDR2 SMNVEV (reference sequence). The CDR3 runs to 15 residues. Trimming left V 5 bases short and J 4 bases short, with 12 bases between. The CDR3 spells CASSARGSGANVLTF. CDR3 DNA: TGTGCCAGCAGTGCAAGGGGTTCCGGGGCCAACGTCCTGACTTTC.

This clonotype was detected only a few times. The chain carries TRBV4-2 and TRBJ2-2, with D perhaps being TRBD1 or TRBD2 (5 bases each). The CDR3 spans 14 residues. The V end lost 7 bases, the J end lost 3 bases, and 12 bases lay between the germline ends. The germline V gene has CDR1 LGHNA and CDR2 YNFKEQ. The chain's CDR3 is CASTARDHTGELFF. The CDR3 DNA sequence: TGTGCCAGCACCGCGAGGGACCACACCGGGGAGCTGTTTTTT.

This clonotype occurred a few times. V gene TRBV6-5 combines with J gene TRBJ2-7; 8 bases are a match to TRBD1. The germline gives CDR1 MNHEY, CDR2 SVGAGI. The CDR3 is 15 residues long. V was pared by 2 bases and J by 2 bases, with 5 bases of the junction left unmatched. The CDR3 coding sequence is TGTGCCAGCAGTTACGCCGGGACAGGCGCCTACGAGCAGTACTTC. Amino acid sequence: CASSYAGTGAYEQYF.

The table lists this clonotype with a few counts. The chain employs TRBV7-2 and TRBJ1-6; D ambiguous. The CDR3 spans 15 residues. Trimming pared 0 bases from V and 5 bases from J, leaving 8 bases between. CDR1 SGHTA and CDR2 FQGNSA come from the germline V gene. The CDR3 here is CASSLAQPDNSPLHF. In DNA form, the CDR3 reads TGTGCCAGCAGCTTAGCGCAGCCTGATAATTCACCCCTCCACTTT.

This clonotype occurred a few times. V is TRBV9 and J is TRBJ2-3; D could derive from TRBD1 or TRBD2 (5 bases each). Germline V lookup: CDR1 SGDLS, CDR2 YYNGEE. The V end was cut by 0 bases, the J end by 2 bases, with 13 bases between. The CDR3 length is 16 residues. The CDR3 loop reads CASSVGGIPPTDTQYF. The CDR3 DNA reads as TGTGCCAGCAGCGTAGGGGGGATCCCGCCCACAGATACGCAGTATTTT.

The table lists this clonotype with many counts. The rearrangement joins TRBV7-2 to TRBJ2-7, with 7 positions matching TRBD1. Trimming at V came to 3 bases and at J to 0 bases, leaving 2 bases not matched to a gene. This CDR3 is built from 14 residues. The germline V gene has CDR1 SGHTA and CDR2 FQGNSA. CDR3 nucleotide sequence: TGTGCCAGCAGCTTCTGGGACAGCTCCTACGAGCAGTACTTC. It codes for CASSFWDSSYEQYF.

This chain uses TRBV6-5 with TRBJ2-7; 7 positions match TRBD1. V lost 4 bases and J lost 4; bases outside the gene matches: 7. Germline CDR1 is MNHEY and CDR2 is SVGAGI. The CDR3 length is 14 residues. The CDR3 reads CASSWRQGGYEQYF. CDR3 nucleotide sequence: TGTGCCAGCAGTTGGAGACAGGGCGGATACGAGCAGTACTTC.

This clonotype was counted at least ten times. J is TRBJ1-1 and V is TRBV7-2; D remains ambiguous. The CDR3 has 11 amino acids. The germline CDR1 and CDR2 sequences are SGHTA and FQGNSA. V lost 2 bases to trimming and J lost 11 bases, with 9 bases between them. The DNA for the CDR3 is TGTGCCAGCAGCTTATCGGGGTTGGCTTTCTTT. Amino acids: CASSLSGLAFF.

Remarks on this clonotype: Given a much more abundant clone one base away, this may be a read error. The chain couples TRBV10-3 to TRBJ2-2; perhaps TRBD1 as D (5 bases). Trimming left V 11 bases short and J 6 bases short, with 19 bases between. There are 14 residues in the CDR3. CDR1 ENHRY and CDR2 SYGVKD come from the germline V gene. CDR3 in DNA: TGTGCCGCGAGAGTCAGGGCAGATGCCGGGGAGCTGTTTTTT. Amino acid sequence: CAARVRADAGELFF.